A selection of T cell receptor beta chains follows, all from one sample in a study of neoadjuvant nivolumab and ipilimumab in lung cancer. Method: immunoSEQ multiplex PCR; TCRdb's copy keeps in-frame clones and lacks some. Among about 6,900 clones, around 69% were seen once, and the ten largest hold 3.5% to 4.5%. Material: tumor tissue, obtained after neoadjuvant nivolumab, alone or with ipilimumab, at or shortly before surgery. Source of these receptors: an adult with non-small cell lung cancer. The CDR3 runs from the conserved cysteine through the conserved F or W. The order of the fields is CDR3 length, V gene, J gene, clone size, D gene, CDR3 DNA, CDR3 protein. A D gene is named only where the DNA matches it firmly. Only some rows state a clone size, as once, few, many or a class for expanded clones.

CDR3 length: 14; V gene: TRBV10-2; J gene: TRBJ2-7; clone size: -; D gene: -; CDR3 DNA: TGCGCCAGCGAGGGGGGCGGGAGCCATCGGGAGCAGTACTTC; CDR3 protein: CASEGGGSHREQYF
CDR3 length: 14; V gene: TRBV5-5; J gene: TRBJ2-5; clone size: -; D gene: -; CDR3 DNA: TGTGCCAGCAGCTTTGCTACAGGGCGAGAGACCCAGTACTTC; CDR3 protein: CASSFATGRETQYF
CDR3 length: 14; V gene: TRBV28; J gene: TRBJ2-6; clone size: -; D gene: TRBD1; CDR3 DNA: TGTGCCAGTGAGACAGGGCTCGGGGCCAACGTCCTGACTTTC; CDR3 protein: CASETGLGANVLTF
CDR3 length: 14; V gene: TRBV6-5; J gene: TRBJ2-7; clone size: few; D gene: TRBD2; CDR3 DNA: TGTGCCAGCAGGCTTCCGGGACTAGTCACTGAGCAGTACTTC; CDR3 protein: CASRLPGLVTEQYF
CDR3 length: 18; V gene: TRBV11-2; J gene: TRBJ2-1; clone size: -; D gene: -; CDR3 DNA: TGTGCCAGCAGCTTAATCTCCAGCGGGTTTAGCTCCTACAATGAGCAGTTCTTC; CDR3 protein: CASSLISSGFSSYNEQFF
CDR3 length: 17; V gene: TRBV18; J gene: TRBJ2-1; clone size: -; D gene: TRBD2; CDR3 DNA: TGTGCCAGCTCACCAGTCCGCAAAGCGGGAGGCGGGGGTGAGCAGTTCTTC; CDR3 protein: CASSPVRKAGGGGEQFF
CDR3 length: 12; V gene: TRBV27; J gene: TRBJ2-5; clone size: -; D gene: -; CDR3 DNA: TGTGCCAGCTGGGGGGTTGAAGAGACCCAGTACTTC; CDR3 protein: CASWGVEETQYF
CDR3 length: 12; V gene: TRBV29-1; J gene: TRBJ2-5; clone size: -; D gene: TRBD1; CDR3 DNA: TGCAGCGATACAGGGGGCGGGAAGACCCAGTACTTC; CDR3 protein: CSDTGGGKTQYF
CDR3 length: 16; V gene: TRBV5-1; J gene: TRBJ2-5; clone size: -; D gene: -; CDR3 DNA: TGCGCCAGCAGCTTGGAGGGGCTCGTGGTCCAAGAGACCCAGTACTTC; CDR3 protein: CASSLEGLVVQETQYF
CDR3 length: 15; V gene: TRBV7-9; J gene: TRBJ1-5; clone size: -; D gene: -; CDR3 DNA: TGTGCCAGCAGCTTAGCAGGGGTGGGCAATCAGCCCCAGCATTTT; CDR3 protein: CASSLAGVGNQPQHF
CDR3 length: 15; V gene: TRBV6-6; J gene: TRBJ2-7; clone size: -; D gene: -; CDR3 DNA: TGTGCCAGCAGTTCCTCAGCTGGGCTGGGTGGCGAGCAGTACTTC; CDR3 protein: CASSSSAGLGGEQYF
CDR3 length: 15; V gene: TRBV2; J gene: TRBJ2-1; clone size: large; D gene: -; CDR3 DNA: TGTGCCTCCCCCCTTGTACTGAGCTCCTACAATGAGCAGTTCTTC; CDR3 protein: CASPLVLSSYNEQFF
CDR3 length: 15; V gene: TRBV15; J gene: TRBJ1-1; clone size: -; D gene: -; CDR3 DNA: TGTGCCACCAGCGGCCCCAACATCCGAAACACTGAAGCTTTCTTT; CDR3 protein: CATSGPNIRNTEAFF
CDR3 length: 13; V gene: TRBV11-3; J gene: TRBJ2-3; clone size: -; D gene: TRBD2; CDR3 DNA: TGTGCCAGCAGCTTGGGAGGGACAGATACGCAGTATTTT; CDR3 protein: CASSLGGTDTQYF
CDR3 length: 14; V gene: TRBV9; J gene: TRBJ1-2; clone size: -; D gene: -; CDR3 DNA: TGTGCCAGCAGCGTAGCGGAGGGGCTGGGTGGCTACACCTTC; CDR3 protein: CASSVAEGLGGYTF
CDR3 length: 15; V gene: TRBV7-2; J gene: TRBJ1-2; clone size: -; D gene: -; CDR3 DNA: TGTGCCAGCAGCCCGGGGAAGGGCTACGTCTATGGCTACACCTTC; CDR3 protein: CASSPGKGYVYGYTF
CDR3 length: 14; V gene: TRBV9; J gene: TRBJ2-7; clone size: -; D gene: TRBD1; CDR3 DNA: TGTGCCAGCAGCGTAGGAGGGGGCTTCTACGAGCAGTACTTC; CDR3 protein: CASSVGGGFYEQYF
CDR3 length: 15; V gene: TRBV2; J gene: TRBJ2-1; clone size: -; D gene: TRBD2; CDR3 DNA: TGTGCCAGCAGCCGGGACTACGGAACCGCCTATGAGCAGTTCTTC; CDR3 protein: CASSRDYGTAYEQFF
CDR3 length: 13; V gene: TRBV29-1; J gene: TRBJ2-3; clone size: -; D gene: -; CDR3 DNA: TGCAGCGTTGGGGCAGGGGAGGCGGATACGCAGTATTTT; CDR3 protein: CSVGAGEADTQYF
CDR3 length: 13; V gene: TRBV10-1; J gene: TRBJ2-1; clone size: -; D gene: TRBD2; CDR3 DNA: TGCGCCAGCAGTGTCCTACCGGGAGGGGAGCAGTTCTTC; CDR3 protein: CASSVLPGGEQFF
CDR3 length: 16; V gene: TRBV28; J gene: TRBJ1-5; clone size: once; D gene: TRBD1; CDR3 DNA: TGTGCCAGCAGTTTAGCTGACAGGGGTCCCAATCAGCCCCAGCATTTT; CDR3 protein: CASSLADRGPNQPQHF
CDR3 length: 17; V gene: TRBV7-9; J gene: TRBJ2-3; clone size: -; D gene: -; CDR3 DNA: TGTGCCAGCAGCTCGGGAGTCCCTGTCCGTGGCACAGATACGCAGTATTTT; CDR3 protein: CASSSGVPVRGTDTQYF
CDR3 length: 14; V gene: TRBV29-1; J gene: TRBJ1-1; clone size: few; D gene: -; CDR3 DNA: TGCAGCGTTGTCAGGGTGGGGATGAACACTGAAGCTTTCTTT; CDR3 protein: CSVVRVGMNTEAFF
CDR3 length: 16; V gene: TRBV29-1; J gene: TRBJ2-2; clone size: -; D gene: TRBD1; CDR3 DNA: TGCAGCGTCCAGGGGTATGGGACAGGGGTAACCGGGGAGCTGTTTTTT; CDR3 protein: CSVQGYGTGVTGELFF
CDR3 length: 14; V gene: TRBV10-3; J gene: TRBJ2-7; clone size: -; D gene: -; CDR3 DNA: TGTGCCATCAGTGAAGGCCCAGGGACCTACGAGCAGTACTTC; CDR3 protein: CAISEGPGTYEQYF
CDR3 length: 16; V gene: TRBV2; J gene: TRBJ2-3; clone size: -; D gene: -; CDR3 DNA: TGTGCCAGCATGCCCTCGAACCTCGAGACTACAGATACGCAGTATTTT; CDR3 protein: CASMPSNLETTDTQYF
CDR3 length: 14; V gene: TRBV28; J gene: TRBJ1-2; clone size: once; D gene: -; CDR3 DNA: TGTGCCAGCAGTTTAAATGCCGAAATCTATGGCTACACCTTC; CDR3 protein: CASSLNAEIYGYTF
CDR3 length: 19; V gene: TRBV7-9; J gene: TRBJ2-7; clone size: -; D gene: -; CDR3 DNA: TGTGCCAGCAGCCCACCATCTCCGGGGGGCCCTTTTTTGGGCGACGAGCAGTACTTC; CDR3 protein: CASSPPSPGGPFLGDEQYF
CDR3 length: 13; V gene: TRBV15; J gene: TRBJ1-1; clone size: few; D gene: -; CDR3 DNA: TGTGCCACCAGCGCTGGCCGGCGGCCTGAAGCTTTCTTT; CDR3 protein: CATSAGRRPEAFF
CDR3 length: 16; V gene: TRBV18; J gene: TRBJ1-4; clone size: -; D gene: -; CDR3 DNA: TGTGCCAGCTCACCCTGGGGGCCTTCCCCTAATGAAAAACTGTTTTTT; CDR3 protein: CASSPWGPSPNEKLFF
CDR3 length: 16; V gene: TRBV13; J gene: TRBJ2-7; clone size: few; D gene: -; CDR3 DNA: TGTGCCAGCAGCTTAGCAAGTCGAGACGGAACCTACGAGCAGTACTTC; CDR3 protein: CASSLASRDGTYEQYF
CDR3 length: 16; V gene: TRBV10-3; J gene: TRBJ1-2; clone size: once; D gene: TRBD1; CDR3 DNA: TGTGCCATCAGTGAGTTTTCCGGGACAGGGCCCTATGGCTACACCTTC; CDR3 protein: CAISEFSGTGPYGYTF
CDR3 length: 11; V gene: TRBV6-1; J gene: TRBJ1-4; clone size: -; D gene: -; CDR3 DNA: TGTGCCAGCAGTGAAAGAGGAAAACTGTTTTTT; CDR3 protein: CASSERGKLFF
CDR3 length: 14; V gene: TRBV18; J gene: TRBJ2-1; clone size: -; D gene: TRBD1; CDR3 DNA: TGTGCCAGCTCACCAGCTCGGGACAGGGGCGAGCAGTTCTTC; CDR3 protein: CASSPARDRGEQFF
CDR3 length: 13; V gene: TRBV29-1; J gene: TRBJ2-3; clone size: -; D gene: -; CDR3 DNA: TGCAGCGTTGTGGGGGGAGGATCAGATACGCAGTATTTT; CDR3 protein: CSVVGGGSDTQYF
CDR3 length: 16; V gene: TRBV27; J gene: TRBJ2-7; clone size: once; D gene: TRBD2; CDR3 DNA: TGTGCCAGCAGTCCTGGGCTGGGACTAGTTCTCCACGAGCAGTACTTC; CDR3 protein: CASSPGLGLVLHEQYF
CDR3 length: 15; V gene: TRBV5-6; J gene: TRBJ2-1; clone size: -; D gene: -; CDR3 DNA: TGTGCCAGCAGCTTGGGGCTCATAAACGTAAATGAGCAGTTCTTC; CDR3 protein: CASSLGLINVNEQFF
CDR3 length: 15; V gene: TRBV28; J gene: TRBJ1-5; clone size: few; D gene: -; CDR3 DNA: TGTGCCAGCAAGCAACAGATTTATAGCAATCAGCCCCAGCATTTT; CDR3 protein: CASKQQIYSNQPQHF
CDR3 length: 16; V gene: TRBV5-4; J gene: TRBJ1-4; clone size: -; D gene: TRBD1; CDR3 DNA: TGTGCCAGCAGTTCGGACAGGGTTGCAACTAATGAAAAACTGTTTTTT; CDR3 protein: CASSSDRVATNEKLFF
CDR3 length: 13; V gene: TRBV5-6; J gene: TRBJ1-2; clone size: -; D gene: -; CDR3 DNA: TGTGCCAGCAGCCCAGCCGACAGCTATGGCTACACCTTC; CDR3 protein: CASSPADSYGYTF
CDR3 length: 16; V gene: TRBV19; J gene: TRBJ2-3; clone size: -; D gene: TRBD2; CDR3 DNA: TGTGCCAGTAGTAAGGTGTTAGCGGGAGGGATAGATACGCAGTATTTT; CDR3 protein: CASSKVLAGGIDTQYF